In this sample, the clone carrying this TCR beta chain turned up once. Its matching antigen is unknown. This CDR3 region has 13 residues. CDR1 SGHAT and CDR2 FQNNGV come from the germline V gene. V lost 0 bases and J 6 bases, leaving 6 bases between the germline ends. The data were obtained in a study of post-analysis software for immune sequencing data. Points from the study as a whole: Diversity measured as normalized Chao1 was significantly lower in multiple sclerosis patients than in controls. Relative to controls, patients had a few TRBV segments at higher frequency, with TRBV5-6, TRBV5-1 and TRBV20-1 among these.

The TCR beta cDNA libraries contained unique molecular identifiers. TCRdb re-analysed the PCR reads in MiXCR, keeping a single row per CDR3 protein. The sample has more than 350,000 distinct CDR3 sequences; 39% are singletons. This sequence was found in a girl aged 2 to 10 with multiple sclerosis. The chain couples TRBV11-2 to TRBJ2-4; TRBD1 is a possible D gene (6 bases). The sample taken for sequencing was blood. This CDR3 reads CASSLEQGNIQYF. The CDR3 nucleotides read TGTGCCAGCAGCTTAGAACAGGGAAACATTCAGTACTTC.